The 15 T cell receptor beta chains given below trace back to one sample, sequenced in a study of T cells in Graves' hyperthyroidism and ophthalmopathy. Using RNA transcripts as the source, TCR beta CDR3 regions were amplified. TCR CDR3 underwent first-round RT-PCR with the HTBI primer set. One entry per CDR3 protein results from TCRdb running MiXCR on the multiplex PCR reads. The sample comprises approximately 410,000 distinct CDR3 sequences, 14% to 15% of which are singletons, and over 10% rests with the top ten. Sequences were obtained from blood. The receptors here all came from a man in his late teens or twenties with Graves' ophthalmopathy.

This clonotype occurred a few times. This sequence joins TRBV5-6 and TRBJ2-7; weak D call: TRBD1 (6 bases). Trimming left V 5 bases short and J 0 bases short, with 18 bases between. There are 16 residues in the CDR3. The germline gives CDR1 SGHDT, CDR2 YYEEEE. The CDR3 DNA reads TGTGCCAGCAGTGCCCCGACAGGTCCTCTCTCCTACGAGCAGTACTTC. As protein: CASSAPTGPLSYEQYF.

This clonotype was observed many times. The chain employs TRBV2 and TRBJ2-7; TRBD2 matches 9 bases. CDR1 is SNHLY, CDR2 FYNNEI, per germline. The CDR3 runs 13 residues. V trimming: 8 bases; J trimming: 1 base; junction bases outside the gene matches: 3. The CDR3, as DNA: TGTGCCAGCTCTAGCGGGGTGTCCTACGAGCAGTACTTC. Translated, it gives CASSSGVSYEQYF.

This clonotype was recorded at least ten times. V usage is TRBV7-9 and J usage is TRBJ2-3; no clear D. The V gene's germline CDR1 is SEHNR and CDR2 FQNEAQ (reference sequence). V lost 3 bases and J lost 3, with 10 bases in between. The CDR3 runs 14 residues. DNA of the CDR3: TGTGCCAGCAGCTTCGGAGTAGGAACAGATACGCAGTATTTT. It translates to CASSFGVGTDTQYF.

The rearrangement uses TRBV27 and TRBJ1-2; no clear D. Germline assignment: CDR1 MNHEY and CDR2 SMNVEV (reference sequence). The CDR3 is made up of 16 amino acids. V shed 3 bases and J shed 7 bases, with 21 bases lying between them. CDR3 nucleotide sequence: TGTGCCAGCAGTTTTTCGCTCCAGGCGCGGCTTAGTGGCTACACCTTC. It yields the protein CASSFSLQARLSGYTF.

This clonotype was detected ten times or more. The chain employs TRBV7-9 and TRBJ2-3; D ambiguous. CDR3 length: 17 amino acids. Trimming left V 2 bases short and J 2 bases short, with 17 bases between. Germline V CDR1 and CDR2: SEHNR, FQNEAQ (reference sequence). The CDR3 region is CASSLRWSSIHTDTQYF. The DNA for the CDR3 is TGTGCCAGCAGCTTAAGGTGGTCCAGTATCCACACAGATACGCAGTATTTT.

This clonotype was seen at least ten times. The CDR3 sequence is CASTWDQTDTQYF. Written as DNA, the CDR3 is TGCGCCAGCACCTGGGACCAAACAGATACGCAGTATTTT. This chain uses TRBV5-1 with TRBJ2-3; D may match TRBD1 or TRBD2 (5 bases each). CDR1 and CDR2 (germline): SGHRS, YFSETQ. CDR3 size: 13 residues. V dropped 6 bases and J dropped 3 bases, with 11 bases sitting between them.

Only a few counts were recorded for this clonotype. This chain uses TRBV18 with TRBJ1-3; no firm D call. This CDR3 region has 14 residues. Trimming shortened V by 3 bases and J by 4 bases, and 10 bases separated the two germline ends. From germline, CDR1 is KGHSH and CDR2 LQKENI. The CDR3 region has the DNA TGTGCCAGCTCACCTCGACCACAGGGAAACACCATATATTTT. Residues: CASSPRPQGNTIYF.

This clonotype has a handful of counts. The rearrangement links TRBV7-9 to TRBJ2-2; 10 nucleotides agree with TRBD1. J was trimmed by 0 bases and V by 3 bases; bases with no gene match: 10. Germline V gene data show CDR1 as SEHNR and CDR2 as FQNEAQ (reference sequence). This CDR3 is built from 19 residues. The CDR3 DNA follows: TGTGCCAGCAGCTTTCCTGGGACAGGGGATTATGCGAACACCGGGGAGCTGTTTTTT. This encodes CASSFPGTGDYANTGELFF.

The CDR3 DNA sequence: TGTGCCAGCAGTGGGGGACAGGGGGGAATGGCCGAGCAGTACTTC. It yields the protein CASSGGQGGMAEQYF. This chain joins TRBV2 and TRBJ2-7; TRBD1 agrees at 11 bases. V lost 4 bases and J lost 6; bases outside the gene matches: 8. This CDR3 spans 15 amino acids. Germline V gene sequence: CDR1 SNHLY, CDR2 FYNNEI.

As for this clonotype: This clone may be a read error of a much larger clone one base away. The genes are TRBV7-9 and TRBJ1-2; D perhaps matches TRBD1 (6 bases). The V and J ends lost 4 bases and 5 bases respectively, with 17 bases between them. The CDR3 totals 15 residues. CDR1 and CDR2 (germline): SEHNR, FQNEAQ (reference sequence). DNA of the CDR3: TGTGCCAGCAGCTCTTCCACAGGGAGGTCATATGGCTACACCTTC. This codes for CASSSSTGRSYGYTF.

This clonotype was observed a handful of times. V usage is TRBV3-1 and J usage is TRBJ1-2, with D tentatively TRBD1 (5 bases). This CDR3 region has 14 residues. Germline CDR1 LGHDT, CDR2 YNNKEL (reference sequence). V lost 3 bases, J lost 2 bases, and 10 bases lay in between. The CDR3 sequence is CASSQGGENYGYTF. CDR3 nucleotides: TGTGCCAGCAGCCAGGGGGGAGAAAACTATGGCTACACCTTC.

This clonotype came up many times. The chain carries TRBV3-1 and TRBJ2-5; D gene uncertain. Trimming left V 4 bases short and J 4 bases short, with 10 bases between. The CDR3 has 13 residues. The germline gives CDR1 LGHDT, CDR2 YNNKEL (reference sequence). CDR3 DNA sequence: TGTGCCAGCAGCCCCCCAAATCTAGAGACCCAGTACTTC. Its protein is CASSPPNLETQYF.

V gene TRBV9 combines with J gene TRBJ1-1; 11 nucleotides align to TRBD1. Germline V gene lookup returns CDR1 SGDLS and CDR2 YYNGEE. Germline trimming cut 0 bases from V and 4 bases from J; bases unmatched to any gene: 2. CDR3 length: 15 amino acids. CDR3 loop: CASSVDGTGGTEAFF. The DNA for the CDR3 is TGTGCCAGCAGCGTAGATGGGACAGGGGGCACTGAAGCTTTCTTT.

Turning to this clonotype: Its ends do not fully match the called genes, so a read error is possible. The chain uses TRBV9 and TRBJ2-1; D is perhaps TRBD1 (5 bases). This CDR3 has 17 residues. Germline-derived CDR1 and CDR2 are SGDLS and YYNGEE. The CDR3 nucleotides read TGTGTCAGCAGCGTAGACATTGGGGCAGGTTTGTACAATGAGCAGTTCTTC. This translates into CVSSVDIGAGLYNEQFF.

The gene calls are TRBV10-2 and TRBJ1-1; 8 bases are a match to TRBD1. Germline CDR1 and CDR2: WSHSY and SAAADI. Unmatched junction bases numbered 5, after V lost 8 bases and J lost 0 bases. CDR3 length: 14 residues. The CDR3 DNA reads TGCGCCAGCGCCCAGGGGGCGGTGAACACTGAAGCTTTCTTT. Amino acid sequence: CASAQGAVNTEAFF.